The rows below give T cell receptor beta chains drawn from one sample of a study of T cell responses to AZD1222 COVID-19 vaccine. Sequencing used immunoSEQ multiplex PCR; TCRdb keeps in-frame clones, though not all of them. This table holds around 120,000 clones, about 90% found once. This material consisted of peripheral blood, taken on day 0 of MenACWY control vaccination. These receptors were taken from an adult in good health. Both conserved end residues are part of each CDR3. A D gene is named only where the DNA matches it firmly.

J gene: TRBJ2-2; CDR3 length: 16; V gene: TRBV6-5; D gene: TRBD2; CDR3 protein: CASSYGGGLRTGELFF; CDR3 DNA: TGTGCCAGCAGTTATGGCGGGGGGTTAAGGACCGGGGAGCTGTTTTTT
J gene: TRBJ1-1; CDR3 length: 17; V gene: TRBV2; D gene: TRBD1; CDR3 protein: CASSVAGTGAISLVAFF; CDR3 DNA: TGTGCCAGCAGCGTAGCCGGGACAGGGGCTATTTCCCTCGTAGCTTTCTTT
J gene: TRBJ1-1; CDR3 length: 14; V gene: TRBV24-1; D gene: .; CDR3 protein: CATSDNRDGAEAFF; CDR3 DNA: TGTGCCACCAGTGACAACAGGGACGGGGCTGAAGCTTTCTTT
J gene: TRBJ2-7; CDR3 length: 14; V gene: TRBV5-6; D gene: .; CDR3 protein: CASSLGRSPGEQYF; CDR3 DNA: TGTGCCAGCAGCTTGGGCAGATCTCCTGGCGAGCAGTACTTC
J gene: TRBJ1-5; CDR3 length: 15; V gene: TRBV6-5; D gene: TRBD1; CDR3 protein: CASSRGQGGNQPQHF; CDR3 DNA: TGTGCCAGCAGCCGAGGACAGGGAGGGAATCAGCCCCAGCATTTT
J gene: TRBJ1-5; CDR3 length: 15; V gene: TRBV2; D gene: .; CDR3 protein: CASSNNRASNQPQHF; CDR3 DNA: TGTGCCAGCAGTAACAACAGGGCTAGCAATCAGCCCCAGCATTTT
J gene: TRBJ2-5; CDR3 length: 15; V gene: TRBV28; D gene: .; CDR3 protein: CASSFRSYPRETQYF; CDR3 DNA: TGTGCCAGCAGTTTCCGGTCGTACCCGAGGGAGACCCAGTACTTC
J gene: TRBJ2-3; CDR3 length: 15; V gene: TRBV7-8; D gene: .; CDR3 protein: CASSQRATSTDTQYF; CDR3 DNA: TGTGCCAGCAGCCAGAGGGCCACGAGCACAGATACGCAGTATTTT
J gene: TRBJ1-5; CDR3 length: 16; V gene: TRBV19; D gene: .; CDR3 protein: CASSSRRVGSNQPQHF; CDR3 DNA: TGTGCCAGTAGCTCCCGGAGGGTCGGTAGCAATCAGCCCCAGCATTTT
J gene: TRBJ2-7; CDR3 length: 15; V gene: TRBV5-1; D gene: .; CDR3 protein: CASSLALAASYEQYF; CDR3 DNA: TGCGCCAGCAGCTTGGCCCTGGCGGCCTCCTACGAGCAGTACTTC
J gene: TRBJ1-6; CDR3 length: 16; V gene: TRBV30; D gene: TRBD1; CDR3 protein: CAWSLLRDRGNSPLHF; CDR3 DNA: TGTGCCTGGAGCCTCCTCCGGGACAGGGGAAATTCACCCCTCCACTTT
J gene: TRBJ2-1; CDR3 length: 15; V gene: TRBV7-3; D gene: .; CDR3 protein: CASSLGASPHSEQFF; CDR3 DNA: TGTGCCAGCAGCCTAGGGGCTTCCCCCCACAGTGAGCAGTTCTTC
J gene: TRBJ2-6; CDR3 length: 18; V gene: TRBV7-2; D gene: .; CDR3 protein: CASSTRPPPSSGANVLTF; CDR3 DNA: TGTGCCAGCAGCACCAGACCGCCACCAAGCTCTGGGGCCAACGTCCTGACTTTC
J gene: TRBJ1-4; CDR3 length: 16; V gene: TRBV4-1; D gene: .; CDR3 protein: CASSQDSRGANEKLFF; CDR3 DNA: TGCGCCAGCAGCCAAGATTCCCGGGGTGCTAATGAAAAACTGTTTTTT
J gene: TRBJ1-2; CDR3 length: 15; V gene: TRBV24-1; D gene: .; CDR3 protein: CATSDPGGEGYGYTF; CDR3 DNA: TGTGCCACCAGTGATCCCGGAGGGGAAGGCTATGGCTACACCTTC
J gene: TRBJ2-1; CDR3 length: 14; V gene: TRBV5-1; D gene: TRBD2; CDR3 protein: CASSISGSYNEQFF; CDR3 DNA: TGCGCCAGCAGCATTAGCGGGAGCTACAATGAGCAGTTCTTC
J gene: TRBJ2-3; CDR3 length: 14; V gene: TRBV5-4; D gene: TRBD1; CDR3 protein: CASRPGQGADTQYF; CDR3 DNA: TGTGCCAGCAGACCCGGACAGGGGGCAGATACGCAGTATTTT
J gene: TRBJ1-2; CDR3 length: 18; V gene: TRBV27; D gene: .; CDR3 protein: CASRPTAAPSLYYYGYTF; CDR3 DNA: TGTGCCAGCAGACCAACAGCGGCACCTTCTTTATATTATTATGGCTACACCTTC
J gene: TRBJ2-7; CDR3 length: 14; V gene: TRBV5-1; D gene: .; CDR3 protein: CASSWKGVGYEQYF; CDR3 DNA: TGCGCCAGCAGCTGGAAAGGGGTCGGTTACGAGCAGTACTTC
J gene: TRBJ1-1; CDR3 length: 14; V gene: TRBV7-9; D gene: .; CDR3 protein: CASSLFTAGTEAFF; CDR3 DNA: TGTGCCAGCAGCTTATTTACGGCGGGGACTGAAGCTTTCTTT
J gene: TRBJ1-4; CDR3 length: 13; V gene: TRBV28; D gene: .; CDR3 protein: CASSQADEEKLFF; CDR3 DNA: TGTGCCAGCAGTCAGGCTGACGAAGAAAAACTGTTTTTT
J gene: TRBJ2-7; CDR3 length: 15; V gene: TRBV5-4; D gene: TRBD2; CDR3 protein: CASSSTGHSGSKQYF; CDR3 DNA: TGTGCCAGCAGCTCGACGGGACATAGCGGGAGTAAGCAGTACTTC
J gene: TRBJ2-7; CDR3 length: 18; V gene: TRBV30; D gene: .; CDR3 protein: CAWSVLGVRGVDSYEQYF; CDR3 DNA: TGTGCCTGGAGTGTACTAGGGGTAAGGGGCGTCGACTCCTACGAGCAGTACTTC
J gene: TRBJ2-7; CDR3 length: 12; V gene: TRBV2; D gene: TRBD1; CDR3 protein: CASSLQGYEQYF; CDR3 DNA: TGTGCCAGCAGTCTACAGGGGTACGAGCAGTACTTC
J gene: TRBJ2-7; CDR3 length: 13; V gene: TRBV4-1; D gene: .; CDR3 protein: CASSQTGSYEQYF; CDR3 DNA: TGCGCCAGCAGCCAGACAGGAAGCTACGAGCAGTACTTC
J gene: TRBJ2-7; CDR3 length: 14; V gene: TRBV29-1; D gene: .; CDR3 protein: CSVGRGDGAYEQYF; CDR3 DNA: TGCAGCGTTGGTCGTGGTGACGGCGCCTACGAGCAGTACTTC
J gene: TRBJ1-5; CDR3 length: 14; V gene: TRBV10-2; D gene: .; CDR3 protein: CASKERESNQPQHF; CDR3 DNA: TGCGCCAGCAAGGAGAGGGAAAGCAATCAGCCCCAGCATTTT
J gene: TRBJ2-2; CDR3 length: 16; V gene: TRBV10-1; D gene: TRBD2; CDR3 protein: CASSDASGLNTGELFF; CDR3 DNA: TGCGCCAGCAGTGACGCTAGCGGTCTGAACACCGGGGAGCTGTTTTTT
J gene: TRBJ1-5; CDR3 length: 15; V gene: TRBV3-1/TRBV3-2; D gene: TRBD1; CDR3 protein: CASSNRGDGNQPQHF; CDR3 DNA: TGTGCCAGCAGCAACAGGGGGGATGGCAATCAGCCCCAGCATTTT
J gene: TRBJ2-5; CDR3 length: 13; V gene: TRBV5-6; D gene: .; CDR3 protein: CASSFRVEETQYF; CDR3 DNA: TGTGCCAGCAGCTTTCGGGTCGAAGAGACCCAGTACTTC
J gene: TRBJ1-2; CDR3 length: 16; V gene: TRBV15; D gene: .; CDR3 protein: CATSGLPLGTDYGYTF; CDR3 DNA: TGTGCCACCAGCGGCCTACCACTTGGGACGGATTATGGCTACACCTTC
J gene: TRBJ2-4; CDR3 length: 16; V gene: TRBV2; D gene: TRBD2; CDR3 protein: CASSGGTSGNGNIQYF; CDR3 DNA: TGTGCCAGCAGTGGAGGGACTAGCGGGAACGGAAACATTCAGTACTTC
J gene: TRBJ2-1; CDR3 length: 14; V gene: TRBV6-1; D gene: TRBD2; CDR3 protein: CASSDTSGISEQFF; CDR3 DNA: TGTGCCAGCAGTGATACTAGCGGGATATCTGAGCAGTTCTTC